This TCR beta chain was identified in a study of siplizumab effects on memory and regulatory T cells (dated by TCRdb to about 2019). The study in broad terms: The effect of the anti-CD2 antibody siplizumab on alloreactive T-cell subsets was examined in allogeneic mixed lymphocyte reactions constructed from human PBMCs. On the study overall, not on this receptor specifically: The suppressive function of proliferating Tregs from siplizumab cultures was not functionally confirmed. Siplizumab significantly lowered the cumulative frequency of alloreactive sequences that could be traced to unstimulated CD4+ memory T cells. About 75-96% of proliferating CD4+ or CD8+ clones could not be given a naive or memory phenotype. Of the alloreactive CD4+ clones that could be mapped, the Treg-derived share averaged roughly 69% with siplizumab compared with under 30% in control reactions. Compared with memory T cells, unstimulated naive T cells appeared more diverse, and naive cells seemed to make a substantial contribution to the alloresponse. Because sequences below about 10^-5 frequency were poorly captured, only a minor fraction of alloreactive clones could be mapped to unstimulated subsets.

TCRbeta CDR3 sequencing was performed on sorted unstimulated T cells and on proliferating T cells recovered from mixed lymphocyte reactions. Fresh whole blood from ten HLA-typed healthy donors was used as the source from which PBMCs were isolated. To map where alloreactive clones came from, CD4+ non-regulatory T cells in the unstimulated state were FACS-sorted. Library generation was performed with the immunoSEQ multiplex PCR assay. Each sample had roughly 100,000 TCR templates assayed by the deep sequencing platform. Genomic DNA extracted from sorted T cells was the material used for TCRbeta CDR3 sequencing. The paper's data handling went like this. The R programming language was used for the clonal analysis of the TCRbeta CDR3 data. Unstimulated samples were compared with post-reaction CFSE-low samples to define alloreactive CD4+ and CD8+ clones. Regulatory or non-regulatory origin of alloreactive CD4+ clones was assigned by matching sequences to the sorted unstimulated Treg and non-Treg repertoires. TCRdb stores this immuneACCESS table with in-frame sequences only. Part of the clones is absent; in the studies checked, under half of the shortfall reflects unresolved V genes, and no reason is known for the rest. Clone size and the V and J calls come from that table; the DNA yielded D and trimming. The sample profile shows roughly 120,000 clones; approximately 94% of them were found once. The ten largest clones capture roughly 1.5% of the sample.

V gives up 4 bases and J gives up 0 bases, and the segment between their germline ends measures 16 bases. The CDR3 spans 17 residues, from the cysteine through the phenylalanine. Only the CDR3 DNA is retained, 51 bases long and in frame from the first base. Based on the germline V gene, the CDR1 and CDR2 sequences are MDHEN and SYDVKM. To note about this clone: There is no known antigen for this receptor. No much larger clone exists at a distance of one base, and base qualities are not known.

The sequence derives from a human donor in good health. The rearranged chain carries TRBV28 and TRBJ1-5; the D gene is perhaps TRBD1, on 5 matching bases. Sequenced input: non-Treg CD4+ T cells sorted from blood. The label giving this sample's cell subset or site can be read as: FACS-sorted unstimulated CD4+ non-regulatory T cells. The CDR3 reads as follows: CASSSSTASHSNQPQHF. DNA sequence: TGTGCCAGCAGTTCCTCGACAGCCAGTCATAGCAATCAGCCCCAGCATTTT. Beyond the CDR3, the reference TRBV28 and TRBJ1-5 genes provide the residues; the full variable domain reads: DVKVTQSSRYLVKRTGEKVFLECVQDMDHENMFWYRQDPGLGLRLIYFSYDVKMKEKGDIPEGYSVSREKKERFSLILESASTNQTSMYLCASSSSTASHSNQPQHFGDGTRLSIL.